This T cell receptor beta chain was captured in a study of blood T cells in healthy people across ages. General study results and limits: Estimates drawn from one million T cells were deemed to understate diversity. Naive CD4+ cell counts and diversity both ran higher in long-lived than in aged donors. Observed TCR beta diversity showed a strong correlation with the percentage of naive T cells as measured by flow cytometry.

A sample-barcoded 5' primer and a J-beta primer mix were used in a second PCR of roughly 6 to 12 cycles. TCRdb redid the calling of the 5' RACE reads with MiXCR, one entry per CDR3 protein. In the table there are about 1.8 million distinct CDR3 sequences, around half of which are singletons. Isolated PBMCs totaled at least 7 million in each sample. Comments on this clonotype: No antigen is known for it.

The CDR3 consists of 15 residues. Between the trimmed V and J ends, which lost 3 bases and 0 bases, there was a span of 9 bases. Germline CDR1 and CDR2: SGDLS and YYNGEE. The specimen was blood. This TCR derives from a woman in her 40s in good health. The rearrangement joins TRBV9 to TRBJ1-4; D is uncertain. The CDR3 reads CASSAHLATNEKLFF. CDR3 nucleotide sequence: TGTGCCAGCAGCGCCCATCTTGCAACTAATGAAAAACTGTTTTTT.